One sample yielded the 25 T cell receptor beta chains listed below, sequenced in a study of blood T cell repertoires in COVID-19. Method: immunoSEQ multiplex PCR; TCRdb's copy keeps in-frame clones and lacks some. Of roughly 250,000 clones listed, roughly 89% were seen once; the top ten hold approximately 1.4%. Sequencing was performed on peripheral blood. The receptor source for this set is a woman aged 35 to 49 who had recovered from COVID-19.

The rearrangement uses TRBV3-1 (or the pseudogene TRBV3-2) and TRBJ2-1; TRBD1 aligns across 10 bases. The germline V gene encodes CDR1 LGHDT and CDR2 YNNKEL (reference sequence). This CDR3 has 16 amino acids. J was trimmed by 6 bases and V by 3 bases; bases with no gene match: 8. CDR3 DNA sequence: TGTGCCAGCAGCCACCACGGGACAGGGGTTGGCAATGAGCAGTTCTTC. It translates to CASSHHGTGVGNEQFF.

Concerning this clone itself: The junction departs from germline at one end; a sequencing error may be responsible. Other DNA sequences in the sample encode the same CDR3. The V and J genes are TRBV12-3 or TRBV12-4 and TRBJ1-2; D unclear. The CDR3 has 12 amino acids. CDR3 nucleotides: TGTGCCAGCAGCTTAGGAGAGTATGGCTACACCTTC. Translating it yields CASSLGEYGYTF.

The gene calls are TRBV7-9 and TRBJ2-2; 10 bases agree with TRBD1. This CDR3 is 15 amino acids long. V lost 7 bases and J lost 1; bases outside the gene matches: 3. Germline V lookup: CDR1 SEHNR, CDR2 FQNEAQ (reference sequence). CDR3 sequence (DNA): TGTGCCAGCATGTGGGACAGGGGGAACACCGGGGAGCTGTTTTTT. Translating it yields CASMWDRGNTGELFF.

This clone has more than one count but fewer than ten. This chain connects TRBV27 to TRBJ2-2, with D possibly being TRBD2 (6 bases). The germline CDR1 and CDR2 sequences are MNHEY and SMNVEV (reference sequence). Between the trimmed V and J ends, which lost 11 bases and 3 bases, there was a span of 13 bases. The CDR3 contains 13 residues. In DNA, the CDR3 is TGTGCCCTCCGGGACTCCGACACCGGGGAGCTGTTTTTT. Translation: CALRDSDTGELFF.

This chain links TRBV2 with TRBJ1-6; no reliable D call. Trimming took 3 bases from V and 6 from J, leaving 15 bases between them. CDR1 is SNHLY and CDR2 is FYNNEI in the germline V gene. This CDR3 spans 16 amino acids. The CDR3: CASSEGGRVSNSPLHF. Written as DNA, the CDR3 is TGTGCCAGCAGTGAGGGAGGTAGGGTGAGTAATTCACCCCTCCACTTT.

The CDR3 loop reads CASSLEGQRNTEAFF. CDR3 DNA sequence: TGCGCCAGCAGCTTGGAGGGACAGAGGAACACTGAAGCTTTCTTT. V gene TRBV5-1 combines with J gene TRBJ1-1; 7 bases fit TRBD1. This CDR3 spans 15 amino acids. With 0 bases clipped from V and 1 base from J, the junction kept 3 bases outside the gene matches. CDR1 is SGHRS and CDR2 is YFSETQ in the germline V gene.

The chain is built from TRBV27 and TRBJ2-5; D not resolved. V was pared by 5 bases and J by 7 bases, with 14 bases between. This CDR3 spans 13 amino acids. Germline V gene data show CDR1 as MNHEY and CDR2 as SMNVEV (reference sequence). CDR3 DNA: TGTGCCAGCAGTGGCGCCGCCCGAGGGACCCAGTACTTC. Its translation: CASSGAARGTQYF.

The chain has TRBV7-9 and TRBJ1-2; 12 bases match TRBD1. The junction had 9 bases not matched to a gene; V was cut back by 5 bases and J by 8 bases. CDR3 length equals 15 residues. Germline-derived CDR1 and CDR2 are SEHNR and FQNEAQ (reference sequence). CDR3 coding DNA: TGTGCCAGCAGCACCGGGACAGGGGGCCTCGGGGGCTACACCTTC. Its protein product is CASSTGTGGLGGYTF.

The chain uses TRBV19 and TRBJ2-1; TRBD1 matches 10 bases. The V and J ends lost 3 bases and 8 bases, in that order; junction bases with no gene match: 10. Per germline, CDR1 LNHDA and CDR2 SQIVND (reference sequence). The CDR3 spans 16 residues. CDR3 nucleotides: TGTGCCAGTAGTATCCCGGGGACAGGGGCCAGGGATGAGCAGTTCTTC. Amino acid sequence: CASSIPGTGARDEQFF.

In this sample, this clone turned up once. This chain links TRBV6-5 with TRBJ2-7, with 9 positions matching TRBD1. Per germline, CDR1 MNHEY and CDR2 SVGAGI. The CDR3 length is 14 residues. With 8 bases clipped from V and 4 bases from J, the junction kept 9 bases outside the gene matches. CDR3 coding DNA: TGTGCCAGCGGCCAGGGGACAGGGTCGTACGAGCAGTACTTC. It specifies CASGQGTGSYEQYF.

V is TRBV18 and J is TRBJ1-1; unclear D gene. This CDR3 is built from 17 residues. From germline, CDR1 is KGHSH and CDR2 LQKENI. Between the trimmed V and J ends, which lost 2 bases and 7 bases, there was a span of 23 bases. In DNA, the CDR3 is TGTGCCAGCTCACCAGGCAGTTCTCTTTTTGTTCCCTTTGAAGCTTTCTTT. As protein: CASSPGSSLFVPFEAFF.

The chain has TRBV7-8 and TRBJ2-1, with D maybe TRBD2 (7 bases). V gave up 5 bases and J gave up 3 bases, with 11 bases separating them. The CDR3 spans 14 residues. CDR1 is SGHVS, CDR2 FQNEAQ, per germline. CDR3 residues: CASSAGAVYNEQFF. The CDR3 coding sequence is TGTGCCAGCAGCGCGGGGGCGGTCTACAATGAGCAGTTCTTC.

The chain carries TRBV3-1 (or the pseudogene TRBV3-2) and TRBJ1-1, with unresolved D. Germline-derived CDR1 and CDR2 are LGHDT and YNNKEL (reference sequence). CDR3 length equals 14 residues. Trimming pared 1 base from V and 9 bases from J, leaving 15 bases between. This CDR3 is CASSQAQFGLKAFF. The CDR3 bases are TGTGCCAGCAGCCAAGCCCAGTTTGGTCTGAAAGCTTTCTTT.

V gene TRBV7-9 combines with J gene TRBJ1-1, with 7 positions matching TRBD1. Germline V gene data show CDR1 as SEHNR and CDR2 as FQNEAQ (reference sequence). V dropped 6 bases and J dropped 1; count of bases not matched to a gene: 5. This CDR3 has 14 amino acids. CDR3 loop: CASRRNRGNTEAFF. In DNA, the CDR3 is TGTGCCAGCAGGCGTAACAGGGGGAACACTGAAGCTTTCTTT.

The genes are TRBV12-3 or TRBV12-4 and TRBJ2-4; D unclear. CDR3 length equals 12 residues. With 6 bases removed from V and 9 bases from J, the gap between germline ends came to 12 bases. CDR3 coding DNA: TGTGCCAGCAGCTCCGGCCCGGGCATTCAGTACTTC. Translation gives CASSSGPGIQYF.

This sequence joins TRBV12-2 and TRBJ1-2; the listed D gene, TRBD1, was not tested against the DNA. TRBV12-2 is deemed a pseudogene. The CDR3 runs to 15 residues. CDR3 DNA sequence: TGTGCAAGTCCCAATTCACGGACACAAGGAAATGGCTACACCTTC. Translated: CASPNSRTQGNGYTF.

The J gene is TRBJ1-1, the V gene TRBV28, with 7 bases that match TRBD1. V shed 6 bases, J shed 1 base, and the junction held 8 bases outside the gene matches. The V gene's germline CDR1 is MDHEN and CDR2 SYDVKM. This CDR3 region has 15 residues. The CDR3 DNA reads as TGTGCCAGCAGCGAAAGACAGGGCTGGAACACTGAAGCTTTCTTT. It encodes CASSERQGWNTEAFF.

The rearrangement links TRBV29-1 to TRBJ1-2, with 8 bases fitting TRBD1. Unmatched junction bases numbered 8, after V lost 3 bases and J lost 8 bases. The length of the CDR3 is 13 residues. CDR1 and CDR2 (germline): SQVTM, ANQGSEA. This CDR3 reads CSVEAGGAEGYTF. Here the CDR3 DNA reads TGCAGCGTTGAGGCAGGGGGCGCGGAGGGCTACACCTTC.

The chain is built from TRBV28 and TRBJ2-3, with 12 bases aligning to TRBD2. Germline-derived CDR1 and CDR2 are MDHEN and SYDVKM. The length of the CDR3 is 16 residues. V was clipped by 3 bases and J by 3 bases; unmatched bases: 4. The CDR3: CASSFLAGGHTDTQYF. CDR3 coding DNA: TGTGCCAGCAGTTTTCTAGCGGGGGGGCATACAGATACGCAGTATTTT.

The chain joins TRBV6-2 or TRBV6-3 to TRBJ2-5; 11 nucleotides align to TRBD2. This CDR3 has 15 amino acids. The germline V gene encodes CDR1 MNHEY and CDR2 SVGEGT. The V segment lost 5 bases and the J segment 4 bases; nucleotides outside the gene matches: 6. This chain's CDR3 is CASSKTGTSGETQYF. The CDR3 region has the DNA TGTGCCAGCAGTAAGACCGGGACTAGCGGAGAGACCCAGTACTTC.

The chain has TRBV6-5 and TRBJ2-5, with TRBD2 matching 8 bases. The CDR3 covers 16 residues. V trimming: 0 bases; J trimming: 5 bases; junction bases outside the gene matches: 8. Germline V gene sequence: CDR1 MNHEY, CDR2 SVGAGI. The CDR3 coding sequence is TGTGCCAGCAGTTACTCGAGAGCGGGGGCCGGGGAGACCCAGTACTTC. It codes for CASSYSRAGAGETQYF.

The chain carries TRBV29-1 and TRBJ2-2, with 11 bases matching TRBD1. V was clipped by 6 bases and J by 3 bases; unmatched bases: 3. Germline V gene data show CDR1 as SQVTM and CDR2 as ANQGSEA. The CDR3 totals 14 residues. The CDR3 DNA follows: TGCAGCGTGCCGGGACAGGGGGACACCGGGGAGCTGTTTTTT. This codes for CSVPGQGDTGELFF.

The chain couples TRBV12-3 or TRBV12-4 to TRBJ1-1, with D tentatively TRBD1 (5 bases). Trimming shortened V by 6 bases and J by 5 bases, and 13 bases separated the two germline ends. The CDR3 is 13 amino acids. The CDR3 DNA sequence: TGTGCCAGCAGCCTCAAAGGGGTTACTGAAGCTTTCTTT. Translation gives CASSLKGVTEAFF.

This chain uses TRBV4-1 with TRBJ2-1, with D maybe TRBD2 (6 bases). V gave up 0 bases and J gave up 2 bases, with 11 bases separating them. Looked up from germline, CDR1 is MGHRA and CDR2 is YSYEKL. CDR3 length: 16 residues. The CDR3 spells CASSQDPGGTYNEQFF. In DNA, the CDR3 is TGCGCCAGCAGCCAAGATCCGGGCGGGACCTACAATGAGCAGTTCTTC.

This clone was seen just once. The CDR3 region is CASSQVVLGGNEQFF. As DNA, the CDR3 is TGTGCCAGCAGCCAAGTAGTACTAGGAGGCAATGAGCAGTTCTTC. V gene TRBV3-1 (or the pseudogene TRBV3-2) combines with J gene TRBJ2-1; possibly TRBD2 for D (5 bases). The length of the CDR3 is 15 residues. Trimming stripped 1 base from V and 6 bases from J, with 13 bases between. Germline lookup yields CDR1 LGHDT and CDR2 YNNKEL (reference sequence).